Listed here are 18 T cell receptor beta chains from one sample, sequenced in a study of cytomegalovirus exposure and HLA in healthy donors. The PCR used 60 Vbeta and 13 Jbeta primers. The repertoire was sequenced with immunoSEQ multiplex PCR; TCRdb's copy has only in-frame clones and lacks some. This sample has just under 45,000 clones, with 45% to 60% found just once. The specimen was PBMCs. Receptors originate from a man aged 60 to 69 in good health and CMV-seronegative.

This clone was counted a few times. The rearrangement uses TRBV5-1 and TRBJ2-7; 9 positions match TRBD1. V was clipped by 3 bases and J by 0 bases; unmatched bases: 13. Looked up from germline, CDR1 is SGHRS and CDR2 is YFSETQ. The CDR3 runs to 18 residues. CDR3 in amino acids: CASSWGDRVATSSYEQYF. For the CDR3, the DNA is TGCGCCAGCAGCTGGGGGGACAGGGTCGCTACAAGCTCCTACGAGCAGTACTTC. The entire variable domain, with the rest obtained from reference TRBV5-1 and TRBJ2-7, is as follows: KAGVTQTPRYLIKTRGQQVTLSCSPISGHRSVSWYQQTPGQGLQFLFEYFSETQRNKGNFPGRFSGRQFSNSRSEMNVSTLELGDSALYLCASSWGDRVATSSYEQYFGPGTRLTVT.

The chain recombines TRBV11-2 with TRBJ1-2; 8 bases agree with TRBD1. Looked up from germline, CDR1 is SGHAT and CDR2 is FQNNGV. The CDR3 is made up of 14 amino acids. Germline trimming cut 5 bases from V and 4 bases from J; bases unmatched to any gene: 6. As DNA, the CDR3 is TGTGCCAGCAGCGTCTACACAGGGGGCTATGGCTACACCTTC. Its protein product is CASSVYTGGYGYTF. The variable domain in full, completed from reference TRBV11-2 and TRBJ1-2, reads EAGVAQSPRYKIIEKRQSVAFWCNPISGHATLYWYQQILGQGPKLLIQFQNNGVVDDSQLPKDRFSAERLKGVDSTLKIQPAKLEDSAVYLCASSVYTGGYGYTFGSGTRLTVV.

The chain links TRBV4-1 to TRBJ2-5, with TRBD1 matching 7 bases. CDR3 length: 17 residues. V dropped 1 base and J dropped 2; count of bases not matched to a gene: 10. Per the germline V gene, CDR1 is MGHRA and CDR2 is YSYEKL. This CDR3 reads CASSQALGQERQETQYF. The CDR3 DNA follows: TGCGCCAGCAGCCAAGCCCTTGGACAGGAGAGACAAGAGACCCAGTACTTC.

In this sample, this clone turned up a few times. V is TRBV6-5 and J is TRBJ2-7, with 8 nucleotides matching TRBD2. The CDR3 is made up of 13 amino acids. V lost 7 bases, J lost 2 bases, and 4 bases stayed unmatched. CDR1 is MNHEY and CDR2 is SVGAGI in the germline V gene. CDR3 coding DNA: TGTGCCAGCACGAGCGGGAGAGCCTACGAGCAGTACTTC. Translation: CASTSGRAYEQYF.

As to this clone: The same CDR3 is also encoded by other DNA sequences in this sample. This sequence joins TRBV30 and TRBJ2-4; 9 bases map to TRBD1. CDR3 length: 14 residues. Trimming took 3 bases from V and 9 from J; bases not matched to a gene: 9. CDR1 is GTSNPN, CDR2 SVGIG, per germline (reference sequence). As DNA, the CDR3 is TGTGCCTGGAGGAGGGACAGGGCCTACAGCATTCAGTACTTC. Amino acid sequence: CAWRRDRAYSIQYF.

In its sample, this clone was seen once. This rearrangement joins TRBV5-1 to TRBJ2-4, with 7 positions matching TRBD2. The CDR3 contains 14 residues. Trimming cost V 1 base and J 10 bases; bases outside gene matches: 8. Germline V lookup: CDR1 SGHRS, CDR2 YFSETQ. Written as DNA, the CDR3 is TGCGCCAGCAGCTTGATGAAGGCCGGGGGGATTCAGTACTTC. Protein sequence: CASSLMKAGGIQYF. The full variable domain, completed using reference TRBV5-1 and TRBJ2-4, is KAGVTQTPRYLIKTRGQQVTLSCSPISGHRSVSWYQQTPGQGLQFLFEYFSETQRNKGNFPGRFSGRQFSNSRSEMNVSTLELGDSALYLCASSLMKAGGIQYFGAGTRLSVL.

The chain uses TRBV4-3 and TRBJ2-7; possible D gene TRBD2, 5 bases. The length of the CDR3 is 13 residues. CDR1 and CDR2 (germline): LGHNA, YSLEER. The V end was cut by 0 bases, the J end by 3 bases, with 6 bases between. The CDR3 DNA sequence: TGCGCCAGCAGCCAAGATCGGGACTACGAGCAGTACTTC. Its translation: CASSQDRDYEQYF.

This clone occurred a few times. As DNA, the CDR3 is TGCGCCAGCAGCCGGTTGACTGCCGAGACTAATGAAAAACTGTTTTTT. It is translated as CASSRLTAETNEKLFF. The chain links TRBV5-1 to TRBJ1-4; D not certain. V dropped 4 bases and J dropped 2 bases, with 15 bases sitting between them. The CDR3 totals 16 residues. Germline CDR1 reads SGHRS; CDR2 reads YFSETQ.

V is TRBV7-8 and J is TRBJ2-1; the D is unclear. V lost 2 bases to trimming and J lost 3 bases, with 11 bases between them. Germline CDR1 and CDR2: SGHVS and FQNEAQ. The CDR3 sequence is 15 residues long. The CDR3 DNA follows: TGTGCCAGCAGCTTACTATATGCCGTCTACAATGAGCAGTTCTTC. This gives the protein CASSLLYAVYNEQFF.

The J gene is TRBJ1-5, the V gene TRBV25-1, with D possibly matching TRBD1 (5 bases). Germline values: CDR1 MGHDK, CDR2 SYGVNS. V gave up 4 bases and J gave up 3 bases, with 10 bases separating them. The CDR3 is 14 amino acids. CDR3 DNA sequence: TGTGCCAGCAGTGTAACAGGTCTCAATCAGCCCCAGCATTTT. Translation: CASSVTGLNQPQHF.

This chain uses TRBV7-9 with TRBJ1-1, with TRBD1 matching 7 bases. The CDR3 is 14 amino acids. V was pared by 4 bases and J by 5 bases, with 7 bases of the junction left unmatched. Germline assignment: CDR1 SEHNR and CDR2 FQNEAQ (reference sequence). CDR3 DNA: TGTGCCAGCAGCTGGGCAGGGGGTCAGACTGAAGCTTTCTTT. It yields the protein CASSWAGGQTEAFF. Based on the CDR3 plus reference TRBV7-9 and TRBJ1-1, the full variable domain is DTGVSQNPRHKITKRGQNVTFRCDPISEHNRLYWYRQTLGQGPEFLTYFQNEAQLEKSRLLSDRFSAERPKGSFSTLEIQRTEQGDSAMYLCASSWAGGQTEAFFGQGTRLTVV.

In nucleotides, the CDR3 is TGTGCCAGCAGTACAACCATGTACGAGCAGTACTTC. Amino acid sequence: CASSTTMYEQYF. The J gene is TRBJ2-7, the V gene TRBV28; no firm D call. Germline V lookup: CDR1 MDHEN, CDR2 SYDVKM. The CDR3 is 12 residues long. Trimming pared 5 bases from V and 4 bases from J, leaving 9 bases between.

Only a few counts were recorded for this clone. CDR3 sequence (DNA): TGTGCCAGCAGTTACCCCTCCGGGACAGGTGACTACGAGCAGTACTTC. Translation gives CASSYPSGTGDYEQYF. J is TRBJ2-7 and V is TRBV6-5, with 8 bases identical to TRBD1. Germline trimming cut 2 bases from V and 3 bases from J; bases unmatched to any gene: 9. CDR3 length equals 16 residues. Germline V gene data show CDR1 as MNHEY and CDR2 as SVGAGI.

The chain carries TRBV29-1 and TRBJ2-3, with 8 nucleotides matching TRBD2. V dropped 4 bases and J dropped 0; count of bases not matched to a gene: 3. CDR1 SQVTM and CDR2 ANQGSEA come from the germline V gene. There are 14 residues in the CDR3. The chain's CDR3 is CSVGVAGSTDTQYF. DNA of the CDR3: TGCAGCGTTGGGGTAGCGGGAAGCACAGATACGCAGTATTTT.

J is TRBJ2-7 and V is TRBV28; 10 bases are shared with TRBD1. The CDR3 has 14 amino acids. Per the germline V gene, CDR1 is MDHEN and CDR2 is SYDVKM. V lost 7 bases to trimming and J lost 5 bases; unmatched junction nucleotides: 8. This chain's CDR3 is CASTAGTGADEQYF. The CDR3 nucleotides are TGTGCCAGCACCGCCGGGACAGGGGCAGACGAGCAGTACTTC.

V is TRBV7-6 and J is TRBJ2-1, with 12 bases that match TRBD2. J gave up 0 bases and V 5 bases, and 11 bases lay outside the gene matches. Germline-derived CDR1 and CDR2 are SGHVS and FNYEAQ. The CDR3 consists of 19 residues. The DNA for the CDR3 is TGTGCCAGCAGCCAAGGGGCAACTAGCGGGAGGCACTCCTACAATGAGCAGTTCTTC. Translated: CASSQGATSGRHSYNEQFF.

V usage is TRBV2 and J usage is TRBJ2-6; TRBD1 aligns across 9 bases. CDR1 is SNHLY and CDR2 is FYNNEI in the germline V gene. With 6 bases clipped from V and 2 bases from J, the junction kept 8 bases outside the gene matches. This CDR3 contains 17 residues. The CDR3 sequence is CASRGTGFQAGANVLTF. The CDR3 region has the DNA TGTGCCAGCAGGGGGACAGGGTTTCAAGCTGGGGCCAACGTCCTGACTTTC. Combining the CDR3 with reference TRBV2 and TRBJ2-6 gives the whole variable domain EPEVTQTPSHQVTQMGQEVILRCVPISNHLYFYWYRQILGQKVEFLVSFYNNEISEKSEIFDDQFSVERPDGSNFTLKIRSTKLEDSAMYFCASRGTGFQAGANVLTFGAGSRLTVL.

In this sample, this clone turned up many times. This chain joins TRBV27 and TRBJ2-7, with 10 bases matching TRBD1. This CDR3 comprises 18 residues. The germline V gene encodes CDR1 MNHEY and CDR2 SMNVEV (reference sequence). The J segment lost 1 base and the V segment lost 5 bases, leaving 14 bases of the junction unmatched. The CDR3 region is CASSPYGTGASGSYEQYF. The CDR3 coding sequence is TGTGCCAGCAGTCCCTACGGGACAGGGGCCTCTGGGTCCTACGAGCAGTACTTC.